The 25 T cell receptor beta chains below come from one sample, sequenced in a study of blood T cell repertoires in COVID-19. Assay: immunoSEQ multiplex PCR; the TCRdb copy retains only in-frame clones and omits some. The table records around 55,000 clones, roughly 86% of them present only once. Sequenced input: peripheral blood. These receptors were collected from a man aged 40-49 years with COVID-19, enrolled during active disease.

The rearrangement joins TRBV14 to TRBJ1-4; possibly TRBD1 for D (5 bases). Germline loops: CDR1 SGHDN, CDR2 FVKESK. The V end lost 3 bases, the J end lost 3 bases, and 11 bases lay between the germline ends. The CDR3 consists of 15 residues. The chain's CDR3 is CASSQTALANEKLFF. In DNA, the CDR3 is TGTGCCAGCAGCCAGACAGCCTTGGCTAATGAAAAACTGTTTTTT.

CDR3 DNA sequence: TGCGCCAGCAGCCGGGGACAATCCAACACTGAAGCTTTCTTT. Translating it yields CASSRGQSNTEAFF. The chain joins TRBV5-1 to TRBJ1-1; a weak D match, TRBD1 (6 bases). Germline V gene sequence: CDR1 SGHRS, CDR2 YFSETQ. Trimming pared 4 bases from V and 2 bases from J, leaving 12 bases between. This CDR3 spans 14 amino acids.

The rearrangement uses TRBV27 and TRBJ2-4; D may be TRBD2 (5 bases). CDR3 length equals 10 residues. Germline V lookup: CDR1 MNHEY, CDR2 SMNVEV (reference sequence). Trimming left V 11 bases short and J 8 bases short, with 10 bases between. The DNA of the CDR3 is TGTGCCCCGAGCGGTTACATTCAGTACTTC. It specifies CAPSGYIQYF.

The chain uses TRBV3-1 (or the pseudogene TRBV3-2) and TRBJ2-1, with 7 positions matching TRBD2. Unmatched junction bases numbered 15, after V lost 1 base and J lost 9 bases. The CDR3 has 17 amino acids. Germline values: CDR1 LGHDT, CDR2 YNNKEL (reference sequence). The CDR3 loop is CASSQVTFSGGFGEQFF. The CDR3 nucleotides read TGTGCCAGCAGCCAAGTAACCTTCTCGGGAGGTTTCGGTGAGCAGTTCTTC.

The chain carries TRBV6-1 and TRBJ2-2; the match to TRBD1 covers 8 bases. V lost 4 bases, J lost 2 bases, and 12 bases stayed unmatched. Per the germline V gene, CDR1 is MNHNS and CDR2 is SASEGT. This CDR3 is built from 18 residues. CDR3 residues: CASSVWVTGAPNTGELFF. The CDR3, as DNA: TGTGCCAGCAGTGTCTGGGTGACAGGGGCACCAAACACCGGGGAGCTGTTTTTT.

The chain links TRBV2 to TRBJ2-7; 9 positions agree with TRBD2. Germline values: CDR1 SNHLY, CDR2 FYNNEI. There are 15 residues in the CDR3. V shed 4 bases and J 2 bases; nucleotides not matched to a gene: 6. The CDR3 sequence is CASSVEAGGAYEQYF. CDR3 coding DNA: TGTGCCAGCAGTGTTGAGGCGGGGGGGGCCTACGAGCAGTACTTC.

The V gene is TRBV10-3, the J gene TRBJ2-7, with D perhaps TRBD1 (5 bases). V lost 7 bases to trimming and J lost 10 bases, with 23 bases between them. Germline CDR1 and CDR2: ENHRY and SYGVKD. CDR3 length equals 14 residues. The CDR3 nucleotides are TGTGCCATCACCCCATCGGACATTCCAGCCCAACAGTACTTC. Its translation is CAITPSDIPAQQYF.

The chain is built from TRBV5-1 and TRBJ1-1, with 8 bases lining up with TRBD1. V lost 4 bases and J lost 1; bases outside the gene matches: 3. Germline assignment: CDR1 SGHRS and CDR2 YFSETQ. The CDR3 length is 14 residues. The CDR3 bases are TGCGCCAGCAGCCAGGGGGCGGCGAACACTGAAGCTTTCTTT. This sequence encodes CASSQGAANTEAFF.

The CDR3 sequence: CASSPAGTNQETQYF. The DNA for the CDR3 is TGCGCCAGCAGCCCAGCGGGGACAAATCAAGAGACCCAGTACTTC. The gene calls are TRBV4-1 and TRBJ2-5, with D possibly TRBD2 on 7 matching bases. Germline V CDR1 and CDR2: MGHRA, YSYEKL. Trimming shortened V by 4 bases and J by 2 bases, and 14 bases separated the two germline ends. The CDR3 is 15 amino acids.

The chain links TRBV10-3 to TRBJ2-6; 7 bases are a match to TRBD1. This CDR3 has 17 residues. With 8 bases clipped from V and 0 bases from J, the junction kept 10 bases outside the gene matches. Germline V gives CDR1 ENHRY, CDR2 SYGVKD. The CDR3 DNA follows: TGTGCCATCGGGGCAGGGGGTATCTCCTCTGGGGCCAACGTCCTGACTTTC. This gives the protein CAIGAGGISSGANVLTF.

The chain uses TRBV30 and TRBJ1-4; TRBD1 matches at 8 bases. Germline lookup yields CDR1 GTSNPN and CDR2 SVGIG (reference sequence). V shed 2 bases and J 8 bases; nucleotides not matched to a gene: 10. The CDR3 is made up of 15 amino acids. CDR3 loop: CAWSPLGQGGEKLFF. Here the CDR3 DNA reads TGTGCCTGGAGTCCCCTCGGACAGGGAGGCGAAAAACTGTTTTTT.

The genes are TRBV11-3 and TRBJ1-1; D unclear. Germline V lookup: CDR1 SGHNT, CDR2 YENEEA. The V gene lost 3 bases and the J gene lost 4 bases, with 12 bases spanning the gap. CDR3 length equals 14 residues. This CDR3 reads CASSLGSMSTEAFF. The CDR3 region has the DNA TGTGCCAGCAGCTTGGGCAGCATGAGCACTGAAGCTTTCTTT.

The chain joins TRBV18 to TRBJ2-1, with TRBD1 as a possible D gene (5 bases). The CDR3 is 17 residues long. The germline V gene encodes CDR1 KGHSH and CDR2 LQKENI. Trimming stripped 1 base from V and 2 bases from J, with 15 bases between. CDR3 bases: TGTGCCAGCTCACCACGTTCCGCGACAGTCACCTACAATGAGCAGTTCTTC. Its translation: CASSPRSATVTYNEQFF.

CDR3 sequence: CASSLLGVRTEAFF. The CDR3 DNA follows: TGTGCCAGCAGCTTGCTCGGGGTAAGGACTGAAGCTTTCTTT. The V and J genes are TRBV5-6 and TRBJ1-1; unclear D gene. Germline values: CDR1 SGHDT, CDR2 YYEEEE. Trimming pared 1 base from V and 5 bases from J, leaving 12 bases between. The CDR3 sequence is 14 residues long.

The V gene is TRBV2, the J gene TRBJ2-7, with 9 bases fitting TRBD1. Germline CDR1 reads SNHLY; CDR2 reads FYNNEI. With 7 bases clipped from V and 1 base from J, the junction kept 5 bases outside the gene matches. The CDR3 runs to 14 residues. The CDR3 coding sequence is TGTGCCAGCACCCCCGGGACAGGGTCCTACGAGCAGTACTTC. Amino acids: CASTPGTGSYEQYF.

In DNA, the CDR3 is TGTGCCAGCAGCATAGCGGGCCAAGGGACAGATACGCAGTATTTT. As protein: CASSIAGQGTDTQYF. This rearrangement joins TRBV7-3 to TRBJ2-3; TRBD2 agrees at 7 bases. The CDR3 totals 15 residues. CDR1 is SGHTA, CDR2 FQGTGA, per germline. V shed 5 bases, J shed 3 bases, and the junction held 8 bases outside the gene matches.

This clone was seen a handful of times. This chain links TRBV5-8 with TRBJ2-3; D is ambiguous. Germline CDR1 and CDR2: SGHTS and YDEGEE. CDR3 length equals 14 residues. V lost 2 bases, J lost 0 bases, and 7 bases lay in between. Here the CDR3 DNA reads TGTGCCAGCAGCTTACGTACTAGCACAGATACGCAGTATTTT. Protein sequence: CASSLRTSTDTQYF.

The V gene is TRBV30, the J gene TRBJ2-7; 10 positions agree with TRBD1. CDR3 length equals 13 residues. Germline values: CDR1 GTSNPN, CDR2 SVGIG (reference sequence). J was trimmed by 0 bases and V by 7 bases; bases with no gene match: 3. DNA for the CDR3: TGTGCCTTGGGACAGGGGAGCTCCTACGAGCAGTACTTC. This sequence encodes CALGQGSSYEQYF.

Worth noting for this clone: Other DNA sequences in the sample encode the same CDR3. V usage is TRBV18 and J usage is TRBJ1-1, with D unresolved. From germline, CDR1 is KGHSH and CDR2 LQKENI. The CDR3 runs 14 residues. The V end lost 1 base, the J end lost 1 base, and 7 bases lay between the germline ends. DNA for the CDR3: TGTGCCAGCTCACCACTAGGAGCGAACACTGAAGCTTTCTTT. Its translation is CASSPLGANTEAFF.

The genes are TRBV3-1 (or the pseudogene TRBV3-2) and TRBJ1-5, with 12 bases matching TRBD1. CDR1 LGHDT and CDR2 YNNKEL come from the germline V gene (reference sequence). This CDR3 has 18 residues. V was clipped by 1 base and J by 6 bases; unmatched bases: 10. CDR3 protein: CASSQGWGGQGAGQPQHF. The CDR3 DNA sequence: TGTGCCAGCAGCCAAGGATGGGGGGGACAGGGGGCCGGTCAGCCCCAGCATTTT.

The genes are TRBV10-1 and TRBJ2-7; no clear D gene. This CDR3 has 12 residues. Trimming cost V 3 bases and J 7 bases, with 10 bases left between them. Germline values: CDR1 WNHNN, CDR2 SYGVQD (reference sequence). In DNA, the CDR3 is TGCGCCAGCAGTGAAGGCACTATGGAGCAGTACTTC. It specifies CASSEGTMEQYF.

The J gene is TRBJ2-5, the V gene TRBV7-9; 11 nucleotides line up with TRBD2. This CDR3 region has 16 residues. J lost 4 bases, V lost 5 bases, and 9 bases had no gene match. Germline assignment: CDR1 SEHNR and CDR2 FQNEAQ (reference sequence). The CDR3 DNA follows: TGTGCCAGCAGCCAAAGACTAGCGGGATTGGGAGAGACCCAGTACTTC. Amino acid sequence: CASSQRLAGLGETQYF.

The chain uses TRBV6-5 and TRBJ2-5, with TRBD2 as a possible D gene (6 bases). This CDR3 is 15 amino acids long. V lost 5 bases to trimming and J lost 5 bases, with 18 bases between them. The V gene's germline CDR1 is MNHEY and CDR2 SVGAGI. CDR3 residues: CASSPLRERLETQYF. CDR3 bases: TGTGCCAGCAGTCCCTTACGGGAGAGGTTGGAGACCCAGTACTTC.

The J gene is TRBJ2-2, the V gene TRBV11-2; weak D call: TRBD2 (7 bases). The CDR3 extends over 15 amino acids. Germline lookup yields CDR1 SGHAT and CDR2 FQNNGV. V gave up 6 bases and J gave up 6 bases, with 17 bases separating them. DNA of the CDR3: TGTGCCAGCAGAGGGGGGGTTGGAGTAGCCGGGGAGCTGTTTTTT. It translates to CASRGGVGVAGELFF.

This sequence joins TRBV30 and TRBJ2-7; TRBD1 matches 7 bases. Unmatched junction bases numbered 7, after V lost 1 base and J lost 1 base. The CDR3 is 15 amino acids. Germline V gene lookup returns CDR1 GTSNPN and CDR2 SVGIG (reference sequence). The chain's CDR3 is CAWSADRDSSYEQYF. In nucleotides, the CDR3 is TGTGCCTGGAGTGCTGACCGGGACAGTTCCTACGAGCAGTACTTC.